This T cell receptor beta chain originates from a study of cytomegalovirus exposure and HLA in healthy donors listed by TCRdb under 2017. Regarding the complete study: An earlier analysis of about 560 of the donors reported 276 Gb of sequence data and 117 million unique TCR beta sequences obtained from roughly 180 million T cells. An early release that covered fewer than 800 HLA-typed donors contained 300 to 350 gigabases of sequencing data and tens of millions of unique TCR sequences. Of the 300 to 450 genotyped donors, approximately 80% were placed in the genetic ancestry cluster associated with self-reported Caucasian donors. The study was designed to test whether signatures of past pathogen exposure could be identified by cataloging public T cell receptors. The T cell repertoires of roughly 660 subjects were profiled by immunosequencing and related to cytomegalovirus serostatus. In addition to the first cohort of 650 to 800 subjects, a separate validation cohort of 120 different subjects was used. To predict cytomegalovirus infection status, the study brought together high-throughput TCR immunosequencing, statistical association of individual TCRs with disease status, and machine learning. To study patterns of TCR occurrence, a later analysis re-analyzed previously published TCR beta repertoires from 600 to 750 donors and added high-resolution HLA genotyping. The later analysis used no new phenotypic data to find candidate immune exposures, relying instead on TCR beta sequences and their occurrence across donors. In an earlier analysis of 500 to 650 of the donors, high-throughput TCR beta sequencing was used to judge whether each TCR beta V gene segment behaved as functional or pseudogenic. Alongside the repertoire data, information on donor age, sex, ethnicity and CMV serostatus was compiled. Genome-wide SNP genotypes for about 65% of the 666 donors were used in a later genetic analysis, which treated that subset as a discovery cohort. All discovery cohort repertoires had been generated using a single sequencing platform. Both class I and class II loci were covered by HLA typing, at four-digit resolution. Typing coverage differed by locus: A, B, C, DRB1 and DQB1 were typed in roughly 620-630 donors, DQA1 in about 560, DPA1 in 600 to 610, and DPB1 in 450 to 480. Because of strong linkage in the cohort, roughly five DR-DQ haplotypes were treated as single units for association and clustering. Among approximately 370 genotyped donors of the cohort, an average of roughly 230,000 unique TCR beta nucleotide sequences was sequenced per donor, of which roughly 17% were non-productive. General study outcomes and caveats: A group of highly shared sequence variants was considered likely to be a technical artifact of the sequencing pipeline. An earlier analysis of approximately 530 of the donors showed that most TCR beta V segments appeared in productive rearrangements either about 90% or about 30% of the time, which broadly matched IMGT annotations. When HLA alleles, especially DR and DQ, strongly co-occurred, TCR associations were difficult to assign to individual alleles. This cohort had only TCR beta chains sequenced, and the lack of alpha or paired-chain data limited which features could be detected. Some IMGT-functional V segments, including TRBV6-2 and TRBV6-3, could not be distinguished by the 87-base-pair reads and were therefore excluded. V-gene and J-gene trimming of TCR beta chains was associated with a missense DCLRE1C variant in a later genetic analysis, and the association was replicated in an independent cohort. In the study, about 150 TCR beta chains were listed as associated with cytomegalovirus. In a later analysis, most CMV-associated TCR beta chains were found to appear HLA-restricted, with HLA associations seemingly driven largely by CMV exposure. Because HLA typing was unavailable for some donors at each locus, only the typed subset was used in association tests. The authors suggested that the approach could potentially be generalized to other disease states and immunological phenotypes. CMV serostatus was the only immune exposure information available for the cohort. A further reported finding was that TCR beta sequences accurately predicted the HLA-A and HLA-B alleles for most subjects in the first cohort. Linkage disequilibrium might explain the correlated functional status among segregating V segments, but an unknown experimental factor could not be excluded. A few of the identified cytomegalovirus-associated TCR beta chains were confirmed in vitro to be specific for cytomegalovirus antigens. The earlier analysis of almost 600 of the donors excluded fewer than 20 rarely observed V segments, including chromosome 9 orphons, because counts were too low. In both the original and validation cohorts, the classifier was reported to diagnose cytomegalovirus status with high specificity and sensitivity. Sequencing depth was assumed to be roughly uniform across donors in the presence/absence analyses, though that assumption may not hold. According to a later analysis, parvovirus B19, influenza, CMV and Epstein-Barr virus appeared linked to several top co-occurrence clusters. Compared with the roughly 700-donor mean, donors in an Asian-associated ancestry cluster had fewer N-insertions in productive TCRs, according to a later genetic analysis. Compared with equally common non-associated chains, HLA-associated TCR beta chains in a later analysis were more clonally expanded and had lower generation probabilities. While some public TCRs were present in many individuals, most TCR sequences turned up only very rarely across donors. In a later analysis, TCR association rates were found to vary across HLA loci, with the most associated TCRs seen for DRB1 alleles and the fewest for HLA-C alleles. In a later analysis, 15,000 to 20,000 TCR beta sequences were associated with specific HLA alleles at a false discovery rate of 0.05.

The cohort consisted of approximately 690 healthy bone marrow donors. At the time of sampling, all cohort members were nominally healthy, though unrecorded immune exposures were likely present. The donor was CMV seronegative and belonged to the group of around 400 seronegative cohort members. A peripheral blood sample was collected from each donor, and TCR beta sequencing was performed on peripheral blood mononuclear cells. The Qiagen DNeasy Blood Extraction Kit was used to extract genomic DNA from the blood cell samples. Inclusive of the bounding cysteine and phenylalanine, the CDR3 is 16 residues long. Of all the DNA, just the CDR3 is kept, 48 bases in frame from base 1. Reading the germline V gene (reference sequence) gives CDR1 MNHNY and CDR2 SVGAGI. Trimming leaves V shorter by 4 bases and J shorter by 6 bases, with the junction holding 12 bases beyond the gene matches. Comment on this clone: There is no known antigen for this receptor.

Receptor libraries were prepared by the immunoSEQ multiplex PCR assay. A mixture of 60 forward primers for TCR Vbeta segments and 13 reverse primers for TCR Jbeta segments was used in the multiplex PCR. A multiplex PCR assay on genomic DNA amplified the CDR3 region of rearranged TCR beta genes. Amplified TCR beta libraries were sequenced as 87-base-pair reads on the Illumina HiSeq System. The study's own analysis went as follows. Across the roughly 670 repertoires, a later analysis counted around 80 million unique TCR beta chains, 9 million to 14 million of which were shared by at least two donors. To remove PCR and sequencing errors, raw reads were error-corrected and collapsed into unique sequences using a nearest-neighbor algorithm that merged closely related sequences. V, D and J gene segments were assigned by aligning CDR3 sequences to IMGT reference sequences. For a sequence to be retained, a match of at least six nucleotides was required to both a V gene segment and a J gene segment. Rearrangements were called productive when the CDR3 lacked stop codons and stayed in frame with V and J; all others were non-productive. CDR3 was defined by IMGT convention, running from the second conserved V-encoded cysteine to the conserved J-encoded phenylalanine. Sequences without an unambiguous match to a single V gene segment were excluded from the earlier analysis of a few hundred of the donors. An earlier analysis of under 750 of the donors called V segments functional above 56.7% productive rearrangements and segregating when the between-donor standard deviation exceeded 5%. A statistical classification framework was built for diagnosing cytomegalovirus status from the catalog of TCR beta chain sequences. V and J gene assignment, in a later analysis, came from comparing TCR nucleotide sequences with IMGT/GENE-DB human TR gene sequences. A later analysis assigned CDR3 sequences and most-parsimonious VDJ recombination scenarios with the TCRdist pipeline. In a later analysis, each TCR beta chain was defined by its CDR3 amino acid sequence together with its V-gene family, and reads without a unique V-gene family were excluded. A later analysis removed 592 highly shared, low-generation-probability nucleotide sequences to deal with suspected cross-contamination and a sequencing artifact. In a later analysis, a clonal expansion index for each public chain was calculated from normalized within-repertoire ranks of inferred template counts. A later analysis computed generation probabilities with a VDJ recombination model fitted to out-of-frame rearrangements, and checked the results against IGoR. In a later analysis, TCR-TCR, TCR-HLA and TCR-CMV co-occurrence was scored with hypergeometric tests, and a repertoire-size bias correction was applied to TCR pairs. A later analysis estimated false discovery rates by permuting HLA or CMV assignments 20 times. In a later analysis, co-occurring TCRs were grouped using DBSCAN, and TCRdist sequence similarity was added for clustering within HLA-allele-positive subsets. For co-occurrence clustering, repertoires with fewer than 30,000 or more than 120,000 public chains were excluded, along with roughly 5 repertoires with anomalous nucleotide sharing. The table was pulled from immuneACCESS by TCRdb, which kept in-frame rearrangements only. Such tables lose some clones; where checked, under half of the loss comes from unresolved V genes, and the rest has no known cause. Clone size and the V and J calls come from that table; the DNA yielded D and trimming. The sample table on file contains 100,000 to 150,000 clones. The ten largest clones take up 1.5% to 2% of the sample.

The rearrangement joined TRBV6-6 to TRBJ1-2; 9 bases in the junction line up with TRBD1. The receptor's source is a young man in good health and CMV-seronegative. The sample consisted of PBMCs. The CDR3: CASSSDLTGTGNGYTF. The DNA sequence is given as TGTGCCAGCAGTTCCGACCTAACCGGGACAGGGAATGGCTACACCTTC.